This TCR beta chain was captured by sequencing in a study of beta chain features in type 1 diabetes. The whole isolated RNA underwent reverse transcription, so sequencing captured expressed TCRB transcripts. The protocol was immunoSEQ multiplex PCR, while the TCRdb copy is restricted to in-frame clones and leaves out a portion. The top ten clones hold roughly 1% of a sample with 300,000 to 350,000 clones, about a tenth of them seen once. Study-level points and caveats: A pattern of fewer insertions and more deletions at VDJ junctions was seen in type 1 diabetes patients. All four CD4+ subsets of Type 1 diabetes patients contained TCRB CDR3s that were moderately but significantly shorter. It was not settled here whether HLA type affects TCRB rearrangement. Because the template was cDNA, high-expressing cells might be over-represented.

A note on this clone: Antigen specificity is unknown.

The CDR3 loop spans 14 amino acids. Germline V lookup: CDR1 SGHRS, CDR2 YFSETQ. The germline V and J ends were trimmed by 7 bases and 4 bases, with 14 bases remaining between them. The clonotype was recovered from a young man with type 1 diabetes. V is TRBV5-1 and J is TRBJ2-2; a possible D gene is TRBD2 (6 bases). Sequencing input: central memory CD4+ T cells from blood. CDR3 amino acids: CASGRDSFTGELFF. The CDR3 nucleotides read TGCGCCAGCGGACGGGACTCCTTCACCGGGGAGCTGTTTTTT.